This paragraph covers one TCR beta chain sequence. The source of the sample is a study of blood T cell repertoires in COVID-19. Study-level background: Sites across the United States, Italy and Spain contributed samples from acute and convalescent COVID-19. Nucleic acid was either cDNA or gDNA, and it came from T cells, B-cell-depleted T cells, or PBMCs.

The junction had 7 bases not matched to a gene; V was cut back by 1 base and J by 5 bases. The CDR3 is 16 amino acids. Germline lookup yields CDR1 SGHAT and CDR2 FQDESV (reference sequence). Repertoires were generated with immunoSEQ multiplex PCR, while TCRdb's copy carries only in-frame clones and drops some. The table includes around 160,000 clones, roughly 79% detected once. The sequence was obtained from a human donor with acute or convalescent COVID-19. The donor label of this sample is uncertain. This sequence joins TRBV11-1 and TRBJ1-4, with TRBD1 matching 7 bases. Sequencing was done on a sample of peripheral blood. CDR3 region: CASSLGGQRLNEKLFF. The CDR3 bases are TGTGCCAGCAGCTTAGGGGGACAGCGATTGAATGAAAAACTGTTTTTT.